Listed below are T cell receptor beta chains from one sample, sequenced in a study of CD8+CD57+ T cells in acquired aplastic anemia. A single record per CDR3 protein comes from TCRdb applying MiXCR to the reads. Among about 170,000 distinct CDR3 sequences listed, less than 60% were seen once. The source material was sorted CD4+, CD8+, or CD8+CD57+ T cells (not recorded which) from PBMCs. Every receptor here comes from a human donor with aplastic anemia. Each CDR3 is given with its conserved first and last residue. A D gene is named only where the DNA matches it firmly. Expanded clones get a size class; other rows say once, few or many, or leave the size out.

>medium-sized|TRBV15|TRBJ2-1|-
TGTGCCACCAGCAGAGATGGGGACTTGGGTTACAATGAGCAGTTCTTC
CATSRDGDLGYNEQFF
>once|TRBV7-2|TRBJ2-7|TRBD1
TGTGCCAGCAGCTTAGCGCTAGCAGGGGGCTCCTACGAGCAGTACTTC
CASSLALAGGSYEQYF
>-|TRBV19|TRBJ1-5|-
TGTGCCAGTAGTGGGGGGGGCAGAGGCAATCAGCCCCAGCATTTT
CASSGGGRGNQPQHF
>-|TRBV15|TRBJ2-1|-
TGTGCCACCAGCAGGGGACGGTCCTCCTACAATGAGCAGTTCTTC
CATSRGRSSYNEQFF
>-|TRBV5-6|TRBJ1-1|-
TGTGCCAGCAGCGAGGGGTCGCGGGGCACTGAAGCTTTCTTT
CASSEGSRGTEAFF
>many|TRBV18|TRBJ2-7|-
TGTGCCAGCTCACCGTCGGCAGACTACGAGCAGTACTTC
CASSPSADYEQYF
>-|TRBV5-1|TRBJ2-7|TRBD1
TGCGCCAGCAGCTTGATACAGGGGTACGAGCAGTACTTC
CASSLIQGYEQYF
>-|TRBV20-1|TRBJ2-6|-
TGCAGTGCAAGGGACGGTTACTCTGGGGCCAACGTCCTGACTTTC
CSARDGYSGANVLTF
>many|TRBV5-4|TRBJ2-5|TRBD2
TGTGCCAGCAGCCGCGGGGGGGTACAAGAGACCCAGTACTTC
CASSRGGVQETQYF
>-|TRBV29-1|TRBJ1-2|-
TGCAGCGTTGAATCACTTAACTATGGCTACACCTTC
CSVESLNYGYTF
>-|TRBV2|TRBJ2-7|-
TGTGCCAGCGACCCTATGACCTACGAGCAGTACTTC
CASDPMTYEQYF
>many|TRBV6-5|TRBJ1-2|-
TGTGCCAGCAGTTTTGGGGGTCAGGGACACTATGGCTACACCTTC
CASSFGGQGHYGYTF
>-|TRBV10-2|TRBJ2-1|TRBD2
TGCGCCAGCAGTCAACTAGCGTACTCCTACAATGAGCAGTTCTTC
CASSQLAYSYNEQFF
>-|TRBV29-1|TRBJ2-6|-
TGCAGCGTTAGGGAGGCTGGGGCCAACGTCCTGACTTTC
CSVREAGANVLTF
>-|TRBV7-2|TRBJ2-7|-
TGTGCCAGCAGCTTAGGGACAATACAGTCCTACGAGCAGTACTTC
CASSLGTIQSYEQYF
>-|TRBV7-9|TRBJ2-5|TRBD2
TGCGCCAGCAGCTTACCTCTCCTAGCGGGAGTCGAGACCCAGTACTTC
CASSLPLLAGVETQYF
>once|TRBV7-9|TRBJ1-6|TRBD1
TGTGCCAGCAGTCGGACAGGGTACTCACCCCTCCACTTT
CASSRTGYSPLHF
>many|TRBV6-5|TRBJ1-6|-
TGTGCCAGCAGTTACAGCCAGGGGAATTCACCCCTCCACTTT
CASSYSQGNSPLHF
>many|TRBV5-1|TRBJ2-5|-
TGCGCCAGCAGCTTTGATCTGCAAGAGACCCAGTACTTC
CASSFDLQETQYF
>many|TRBV19|TRBJ2-7|-
TGTGCCAGTAGTCCCCCCTCTACCGGGACCGGACCCGACGAGCAGTACTTC
CASSPPSTGTGPDEQYF
>-|TRBV9|TRBJ1-5|TRBD1
TGTGCCAGCAGCGCCGACAGGGGCGGACAGCCCCAGCATTTT
CASSADRGGQPQHF
>-|TRBV25-1|TRBJ2-2|-
TGTGCCAGCAGTGAGTTGGCCGTAAACACCGGGGAGCTGTTTTTT
CASSELAVNTGELFF
>-|TRBV19|TRBJ2-1|-
TGTGCCAGTAGTATCGGGAACGGGGGTTTCTATGAGCAGTTCTTC
CASSIGNGGFYEQFF
>-|TRBV29-1|TRBJ1-2|-
TGCAGCGTGGCCGAGTTAGTTTATGGCTACACCTTC
CSVAELVYGYTF
>many|TRBV7-8|TRBJ2-7|-
TGTGCCAGCAGTAGACTATTCCGGGACGAGCAGTACTTC
CASSRLFRDEQYF
>many|TRBV19|TRBJ1-5|-
TGTGCCAGTCAAACAGGGTGGACGCAGCCCCAGCATTTT
CASQTGWTQPQHF
>once|TRBV11-2|TRBJ2-1|-
TGTGCCAGCAGCTTAGAGCCCCCAGGCGAGCAGTTCTTC
CASSLEPPGEQFF
>-|TRBV2|TRBJ2-5|-
TGTGCCAGCATCCAGGGAGAGACCCAGTACTTC
CASIQGETQYF
>many|TRBV5-1|TRBJ2-5|-
TGCGCCAGCAGCTTGGGAGGACTACAACAAGAGACCCAGTACTTC
CASSLGGLQQETQYF
>-|TRBV25-1|TRBJ1-1|-
TGTGCCAGCAGCTTAGCGGGGGCGTATGACACTGAAGCTCTCTTT
CASSLAGAYDTEALF
>-|TRBV19|TRBJ2-5|-
TGTGCCAGTAGTATAGCAGATGGGTGGGAGACCCAGTACTTC
CASSIADGWETQYF
>-|TRBV29-1|TRBJ2-7|-
TGCAGCGTGGGGCAAAGCGGCTACGAGCAGTACTTC
CSVGQSGYEQYF
>few|TRBV10-3|TRBJ2-3|-
TGTGCCATCAGGGAGTCGGCCACAGATACGCAGTATTTT
CAIRESATDTQYF
>-|TRBV6-1|TRBJ2-5|TRBD1
TGTGCCAGCAGTGAAGCGCATGGGACAGGATGGGAGACCCAGTACTTC
CASSEAHGTGWETQYF
>-|TRBV5-4|TRBJ2-7|-
TGTGCCAGCAGCCCCACGGCGAGAATCCACGAGCAGTACTTC
CASSPTARIHEQYF
>-|TRBV11-2|TRBJ1-1|-
TGTGCCAGCAGCTTAGGTCCACAGGACTTAAACACTGAAGCTTTCTTT
CASSLGPQDLNTEAFF
>-|TRBV10-2|TRBJ2-7|TRBD2
TGCGCCAGCAGCGGGACTAGCGGTGCCTACGAGCAGTACTTC
CASSGTSGAYEQYF